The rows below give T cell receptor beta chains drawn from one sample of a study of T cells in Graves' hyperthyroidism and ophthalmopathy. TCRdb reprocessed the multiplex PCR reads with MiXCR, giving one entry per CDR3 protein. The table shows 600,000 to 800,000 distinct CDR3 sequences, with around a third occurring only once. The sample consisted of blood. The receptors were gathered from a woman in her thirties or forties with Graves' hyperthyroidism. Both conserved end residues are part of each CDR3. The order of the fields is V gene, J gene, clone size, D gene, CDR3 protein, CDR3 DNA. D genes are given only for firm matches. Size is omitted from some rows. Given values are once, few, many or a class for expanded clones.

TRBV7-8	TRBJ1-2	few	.	CASSFGDTGDYGYTF	TGTGCCAGCAGCTTTGGGGACACGGGGGACTATGGCTACACCTTC
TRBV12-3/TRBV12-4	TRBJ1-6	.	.	CASRHRGSPLHF	TGTGCCAGCAGGCACCGGGGTTCACCCCTCCACTTT
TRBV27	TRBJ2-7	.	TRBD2	CASSPAGTSGEQYF	TGTGCCAGCAGTCCGGCCGGGACTAGTGGCGAGCAGTACTTC
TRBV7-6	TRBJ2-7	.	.	CASSPQAGDTYEQYF	TGTGCCAGCAGCCCCCAAGCGGGTGACACCTACGAGCAGTACTTC
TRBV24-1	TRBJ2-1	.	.	CATSDLTGCNEQFF	TGTGCCACCAGTGACCTTACAGGGTGCAATGAGCAGTTCTTC
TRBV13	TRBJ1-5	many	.	CASSFSADSNQPQHF	TGTGCCAGCAGCTTCTCGGCCGATAGCAATCAGCCCCAGCATTTT
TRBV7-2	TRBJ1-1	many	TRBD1	CASSAGGEGTEAFF	TGTGCCAGCAGCGCAGGGGGGGAGGGTACTGAAGCTTTCTTT
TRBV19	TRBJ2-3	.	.	CASSTGQIHTDTQYF	TGTGCCAGTAGTACTGGACAGATCCACACAGATACGCAGTATTTT
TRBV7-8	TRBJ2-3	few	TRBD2	CASIVGLAETDTQYF	TGTGCCAGCATCGTAGGACTAGCGGAAACAGATACGCAGTATTTT
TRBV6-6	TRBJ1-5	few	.	CASSYSNPNQPQHF	TGTGCCAGCAGTTACTCCAATCCTAATCAGCCCCAGCATTTT
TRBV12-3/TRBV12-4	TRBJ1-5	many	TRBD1	CASKTGTDNQPQHF	TGTGCCAGCAAGACCGGGACAGACAATCAGCCCCAGCATTTT
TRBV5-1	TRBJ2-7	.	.	CASSWSFGGSSYEQYF	TGCGCCAGCAGCTGGTCGTTCGGGGGATCGTCCTACGAGCAGTACTTC
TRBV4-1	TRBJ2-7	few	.	CASSQVVTVPSYEQYF	TGCGCCAGCAGCCAAGTGGTGACGGTCCCCTCCTACGAGCAGTACTTC
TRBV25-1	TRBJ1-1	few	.	CASSYDRGAWSEAFF	TGTGCCAGCAGTTACGATAGGGGGGCCTGGTCTGAAGCTTTCTTT
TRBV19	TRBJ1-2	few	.	CASSMTVGYGYTF	TGTGCCAGTAGTATGACAGTTGGCTATGGCTACACCTTC
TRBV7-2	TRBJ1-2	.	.	CASSLAGVGYYGYTF	TGTGCCAGCAGCCTAGCCGGAGTTGGGTACTATGGCTACACCTTC
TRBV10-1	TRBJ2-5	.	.	CASSEPGLEETQYF	TGCGCCAGCAGTGAACCGGGGCTGGAGGAGACCCAGTACTTC
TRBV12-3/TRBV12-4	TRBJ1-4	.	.	CASSWAGLGPLEKLFF	TGTGCCAGCAGCTGGGCAGGACTCGGTCCCCTCGAAAAACTGTTTTTT
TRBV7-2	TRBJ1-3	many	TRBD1	CASSLGATGGGNTIYF	TGTGCCAGCAGCTTAGGGGCTACAGGGGGAGGAAACACCATATATTTT
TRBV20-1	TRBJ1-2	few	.	CSASLSGDGYTF	TGCAGTGCCAGCCTATCAGGGGATGGCTACACCTTC
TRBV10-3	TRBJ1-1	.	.	CAIREWTAMNTEAFF	TGTGCCATCAGGGAGTGGACGGCAATGAACACTGAAGCTTTCTTT
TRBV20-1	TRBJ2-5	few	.	CSANRVGKETQYF	TGCAGTGCTAACAGGGTGGGGAAAGAGACCCAGTACTTC
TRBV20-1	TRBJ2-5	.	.	CSASANQDGETQYF	TGCAGTGCTAGTGCTAATCAGGACGGGGAGACCCAGTACTTC
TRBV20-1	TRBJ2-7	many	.	CSARPPHSLASYEQYF	TGCAGTGCTAGGCCTCCCCACTCCTTAGCCTCCTACGAGCAGTACTTC
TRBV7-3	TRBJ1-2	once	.	CASSLNTSYGYTF	TGTGCCAGCAGCTTAAATACAAGTTATGGCTACACCTTC
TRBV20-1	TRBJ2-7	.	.	CSARGLDAYNEQYF	TGCAGTGCCCGTGGGCTAGACGCCTACAATGAGCAGTACTTC
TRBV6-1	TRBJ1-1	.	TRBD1	CASSIRGGTGFTEAFF	TGTGCCAGCAGTATAAGGGGCGGGACAGGGTTCACTGAAGCTTTCTTT
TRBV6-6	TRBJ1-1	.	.	CASRSGASAEAFF	TGTGCCAGCAGATCAGGGGCGTCCGCTGAAGCTTTCTTT